The entry that follows covers one T cell receptor beta chain sequence. The clone's antigen remains unknown. Base qualities were left out, and no much larger clone turns up one base away. Trimming takes 5 bases from V and 3 bases from J, and the germline ends sit 16 bases apart. The CDR3 numbers 15 residues from cysteine through phenylalanine. This entry keeps only the CDR3 DNA: 45 bases, framed from base 1. The germline V gene (reference sequence) supplies CDR1 LNHDA and CDR2 SQIVND. The sample originates from a study of T cell responses to AZD1222 COVID-19 vaccine (dated by TCRdb to 2020 to 2022). As for the study more broadly: TCR sequencing was performed for 233 trial participants, of whom around 210 were given two doses of AZD1222 and some 26 were given two doses of MenACWY control vaccine. Trial participants were enrolled by age into subgroups of 18-55, 56-69 and 70-plus years, and roughly 160, 29 and 62 TCR-sequenced participants, respectively, were included in these subgroups. Paper-wide results and their limitations: Nearly half of unique spike-specific TCRs reportedly recognized epitopes outside regions mutated in the B.1.351 and B.1.1.7 variants. Only 5 to 7 AZD1222 recipients were SARS-CoV-2 seropositive at baseline, limiting conclusions about previously exposed vaccinees. Because no samples from the day 14 peak response were available, repertoires could be characterized only after the peak T cell response. In the small 56-69-year group, the increase in depth fell short of significance, most likely because of low power. Participants were mostly white British and included more females than males, and it was suggested by the authors that clonal diversity may have been underestimated. The whole spike protein was spanned by vaccine-associated CD4 TCRs, and dominant responses were seen in regions 160-218 and 743-854. After two AZD1222 doses, both the breadth and the depth of spike-specific TCRs were significantly higher than at day 0 and than in MenACWY recipients.

The CDR3 regions of human TCRbeta chains were analyzed by immunosequencing. The authors' analysis ran thus. TCRs in the repertoires were compared against a reference library of SARS-CoV-2-specific TCRs that had been generated with the MIRA antigen-specificity platform. Breadth was defined as the fraction of unique TCRs that were SARS-CoV-2-associated, and depth was defined as the fraction of total T cells that were SARS-CoV-2-associated. Using the MIRA data, each spike-specific TCR was assigned both to the spike region to which the TCR was reactive and to a CD4 or CD8 class. Log10-transformed breadth and depth values were compared by one-way ANOVA with Sidak's multiple comparisons tests. TCRdb retrieved this table from immuneACCESS and kept in-frame rearrangements only. Not all clones are present; in checked studies, unresolved V genes account for under half, and no reason is known for the remainder. That table is the source of V, J and clone size, and D and trimming were worked out from the DNA. A total of around 220,000 clones appear in this sample, about 94% of them only once. Of the sample, roughly 1.8% is held by the ten largest clones.

This specimen's time point label, interpreted: about 28 days (+/-7) after the second vaccine dose. Explained via the paper, the treatment or condition label denotes: meningococcal conjugate vaccine given as trial control. The vaccinee samples were drawn from two UK trials, COV001 and COV002, one of which was a single-blind randomized controlled phase 2/3 trial testing AZD1222 (ChAdOx1 nCoV-19) in healthy adults. Trial participant PBMC samples were collected at day 0 and day 28 after the second dose for TCRbeta chain sequencing. The sequence was obtained from an adult who received the MenACWY meningococcal vaccine as a control. The sequencing used peripheral blood, collected 28 days after the second dose of the MenACWY control vaccine. The rearranged segments are TRBV19 and TRBJ2-5; a tentative D match to TRBD2 spans 6 bases. The base sequence is TGTGCCAGTAGTCTAGCCCGGGGGAGAGAAGAGACCCAGTACTTC. It translates to CASSLARGREETQYF.